These T cell receptor beta chains were read from a single sample in a study of shared clonotypes between healthy human individuals. Profiling relied on immunoSEQ multiplex PCR, and the TCRdb table lists in-frame clones only, not all of them. The data show over a million clones, with roughly 95% seen just once and roughly 1.2% held by the top ten. Sequencing was performed on naive CD4+ T cells sorted from blood. The receptors derive from a man aged 30 to 39 in good health. The CDR3 runs from the conserved cysteine through the conserved F or W. A D gene is named only where the DNA matches it firmly. Only some rows state a clone size, as once, few, many or a class for expanded clones.

clone size	J gene	V gene	D gene	CDR3 DNA	CDR3 protein
-	TRBJ1-5	TRBV28	TRBD1	TGTGCCAGCAGTTCGACCCCGACAGGGATCAATCAGCCCCAGCATTTT	CASSSTPTGINQPQHF
-	TRBJ2-2	TRBV11-2	-	TGTGCCAGCAGCTTAGATAGGCAAAGGGTGAACACCGGGGAGCTGTTTTTT	CASSLDRQRVNTGELFF
-	TRBJ2-5	TRBV15	-	TGTGCCACCAGCAGAGGCCCGTGGGTAGCGGAAGAAGAGACCCAGTACTTC	CATSRGPWVAEEETQYF
-	TRBJ2-1	TRBV11-2	-	TGTGCCAGCAGCGTCCGGGACGCAGCTCTGGATGAGCAGTTCTTC	CASSVRDAALDEQFF
-	TRBJ2-3	TRBV5-1	TRBD2	TGCGCCAGCAGCGTGTTCGGACTAGCCCCCACAGATACGCAGTATTTT	CASSVFGLAPTDTQYF
-	TRBJ2-1	TRBV18	-	TGTGCCAGCTCACCTGTAGCGGCCTCCTACAATGAGCAGTTCTTC	CASSPVAASYNEQFF
-	TRBJ2-7	TRBV15	-	TGTGCCACCAGCAGAGATACGACGGCCGAGCAGTACTTC	CATSRDTTAEQYF
once	TRBJ2-7	TRBV7-6	TRBD1	TGTGCCAGCAGCTTAGTCGCGGGACAGGGCGTCTACGAGCAGTACTTC	CASSLVAGQGVYEQYF
-	TRBJ2-4	TRBV2	TRBD1	TGTGCCAGCATTGGACAGGGGGCGGGAGCCAAAAACATTCAGTACTTC	CASIGQGAGAKNIQYF
-	TRBJ2-7	TRBV19	-	TGTGCCAGTAGTATCTTACAGGGCTCCTACGAGCAGTACTTC	CASSILQGSYEQYF
once	TRBJ2-7	TRBV5-1	TRBD2	TGCGCCAGCAGCTTGGACCTCCTTACTAGCGAACCCTACGAGCAGTACTTC	CASSLDLLTSEPYEQYF
-	TRBJ1-1	TRBV18	-	TGTGCCAGCTCACCAAGGCAGCAAAGGAACACTGAAGCTTTCTTT	CASSPRQQRNTEAFF
-	TRBJ1-1	TRBV9	TRBD1	TGTGCCAGCAGCGTAGGACAGGGGCGGGGAGGCACTGAAGCTTTCTTT	CASSVGQGRGGTEAFF
-	TRBJ2-3	TRBV5-1	-	TGCGCCAGCAGCTTGGAGTTAGCGGTTCCTGGGGCAGATACGCAGTATTTT	CASSLELAVPGADTQYF
-	TRBJ2-3	TRBV6-5	-	TGTGCCAGCAGCCTAGGGCAAGGCACAGATACGCAGTATTTT	CASSLGQGTDTQYF
once	TRBJ2-1	TRBV18	TRBD2	TGTGCCAGCTCACCACCGGTAGCGGGAGGGATATACAATGAGCAGTTCTTC	CASSPPVAGGIYNEQFF
-	TRBJ2-1	TRBV6-1	TRBD2	TGTGCCAGCAGTGAAATAGCGGGAGGGTACAATGAGCAGTTCTTC	CASSEIAGGYNEQFF
-	TRBJ2-7	TRBV28	TRBD2	TGTGCCAGCACGGGGACTAGCGGGAGGGTCGAGCAGTACTTC	CASTGTSGRVEQYF
-	TRBJ2-6	TRBV10-1	-	TGCGCCAGCAATGACCCAAGCTCTGGGGCCAACGTCCTGACTTTC	CASNDPSSGANVLTF
-	TRBJ2-3	TRBV2	-	TGTGCCAGCAGTGTTAGTGCAGATACGCAGTATTTT	CASSVSADTQYF
-	TRBJ2-2	TRBV4-1	TRBD2	TGCGCCAGCAGCCAGCTTCCGGGACTAGCGGGAGAGGTGATTCCCAGGGAGCTGTTTTTT	CASSQLPGLAGEVIPRELFF
-	TRBJ1-2	TRBV18	-	TGTGCCAGCTCACCACTGAGGACAGATATTAACTATGGCTACACCTTC	CASSPLRTDINYGYTF
-	TRBJ2-2	TRBV7-6	TRBD2	TGTGCCAGCAGCCGGGGACTAGCGGGGGGCACCGGGGAGCTGTTTTTT	CASSRGLAGGTGELFF
once	TRBJ2-2	TRBV18	TRBD1	TGTGCCAGCTCACCGGGACAGGGAGCCGGGGAGCTGTTTTTT	CASSPGQGAGELFF
-	TRBJ2-7	TRBV14	-	TGTGCCAGCAGCCGGCGGGTGACTGCTCACGAGCAGTACTTC	CASSRRVTAHEQYF
-	TRBJ1-2	TRBV6-1	-	TGTGCCGGGTATACGGCCTTTTATGGCTACACCTTC	CAGYTAFYGYTF
-	TRBJ1-2	TRBV7-2	-	TGTGCCAGCTCGTTTGGGGCTAACTATGGCTACACCTTC	CASSFGANYGYTF
-	TRBJ2-1	TRBV2	-	TGTGCCTGCCGGTGGGCCCACAATGAGCAGTTCTTC	CACRWAHNEQFF
-	TRBJ2-3	TRBV23-1	TRBD2	TGCGCCAGCAGAGAGCGGGAGGGTGTTAGAGATACGCAGTATTTT	CASREREGVRDTQYF
-	TRBJ2-7	TRBV7-8	TRBD2	TGTGCCAGCAGCTTGGGGCCTAGCGGATCCTACGAGCAGTACTTC	CASSLGPSGSYEQYF
-	TRBJ2-7	TRBV11-2	-	TGTGCCAGCAGCCCTACAAGGGACTCCTACGAGCAGTACTTC	CASSPTRDSYEQYF
-	TRBJ2-5	TRBV10-1	TRBD2	TGCGCCAGCAGTGAAACTAGCGGGAGGGAGACCCAGTACTTC	CASSETSGRETQYF
-	TRBJ2-7	TRBV6-5	TRBD1	TGTGCCAGCAGTTACTCCCGGACAGGGAACTACGAGCAGTACTTC	CASSYSRTGNYEQYF
-	TRBJ1-1	TRBV18	-	TGTGCCAGCTCACCCACCCCCGGCACTGAAGCTTTCTTT	CASSPTPGTEAFF
-	TRBJ1-2	TRBV9	TRBD1	TGTGCCAGCAGCGCTCCCGGGACAGGGGAGTCCTATGGCTACACCTTC	CASSAPGTGESYGYTF
once	TRBJ1-1	TRBV10-1	-	TGCGCCAGCAGTGAGTCCGGGACAACTTATGGAGCTTTCTTT	CASSESGTTYGAFF
-	TRBJ2-5	TRBV28	TRBD1	TGTGCCAGCAGTGATTATTGGGACAGGCCGGAGACCCAGTACTTC	CASSDYWDRPETQYF
-	TRBJ2-1	TRBV9	TRBD2	TGTGCCAGCAGCGTAGATCCCGGACTAGCGGCCTACAATGAGCAGTTCTTC	CASSVDPGLAAYNEQFF
-	TRBJ1-2	TRBV6-6	-	TGTGCCAGCAGACGGACGCTTCATGGCTACACCTTC	CASRRTLHGYTF
-	TRBJ2-2	TRBV7-2	TRBD1	TGTGCCAGCAGCTTAAACCGGGACAGTAAGGCCGGGGAGCTGTTTTTT	CASSLNRDSKAGELFF
-	TRBJ2-5	TRBV28	TRBD2	TGTGCCAGCAGTCCATGGACTAGCGGGCGCCAAGAGACCCAGTACTTC	CASSPWTSGRQETQYF
-	TRBJ2-2	TRBV16	-	TGTGCCAGCAGCCGAACCCGGGGCGCGAACACCGGGGAGCTGTTTTTT	CASSRTRGANTGELFF
-	TRBJ2-7	TRBV7-9	TRBD1	TGTGCCAGCAGCGCCTACTCCGGGACAGGGATACGCGAGCAGTACTTC	CASSAYSGTGIREQYF
-	TRBJ2-7	TRBV28	TRBD1	TGTGCCAGCCGCGGACAGGGGCCCTACGAGCAGTACTTC	CASRGQGPYEQYF
-	TRBJ1-6	TRBV6-1	-	TGTGCCAGCAGTGAAGCGCGAACCGGTGCCTCACCCCTCCACTTT	CASSEARTGASPLHF
-	TRBJ1-5	TRBV5-1	-	TGCGCCAGCAGCCGGGACGGCGAACCGCCCCAGCATTTT	CASSRDGEPPQHF
-	TRBJ2-5	TRBV5-1	-	TGCGCCAGCTCGGGGTACCAAGAGACCCAGTACTTC	CASSGYQETQYF
-	TRBJ2-3	TRBV7-2	-	TGTGCCAGCAGGACGATCCGGGACACCACAGATACGCAGTATTTT	CASRTIRDTTDTQYF
-	TRBJ2-5	TRBV4-1	-	TGCGCCAGCAGCCAAGTAGGAGAAAAGGCCAACTACTTC	CASSQVGEKANYF
-	TRBJ2-3	TRBV6-1	-	TGTGCCAGCAGAAGGGGGTTTAGCACAGATACGCAGTATTTT	CASRRGFSTDTQYF
-	TRBJ1-5	TRBV27	-	TGTGCCAGCAGTTTCCGGGGCAGTCGTCTGGAAAATCAGCCCCAGCATTTT	CASSFRGSRLENQPQHF
-	TRBJ2-3	TRBV19	-	TGTGCCAGTAGTATCTCGGCAGGCACAGATACGCAGTATTTT	CASSISAGTDTQYF
-	TRBJ1-1	TRBV5-4	TRBD1	TGTGCCAGCACTACTACACAGGGGGCCAACACTGAAGCTTTCTTT	CASTTTQGANTEAFF
-	TRBJ1-1	TRBV18	-	TGTGCCAGCTCACCACCAGTTATGAACACTGAAGCTTTCTTT	CASSPPVMNTEAFF
-	TRBJ2-1	TRBV5-1	TRBD1	TGCGCCAGCAGCTTACCGTCCTCCCCCGGGACAGGGACCGATGAGCAGTTCTTC	CASSLPSSPGTGTDEQFF
-	TRBJ1-5	TRBV6-1	-	TGTGCCAGCACTTCGAAGGGCAATCAGCCCCAGCATTTT	CASTSKGNQPQHF
-	TRBJ1-5	TRBV4-1	TRBD1	TGCGCCAGCAGCTCCCAAGGTTCCGTGGGACAGGGAAATCAGCCCCAGCATTTT	CASSSQGSVGQGNQPQHF
-	TRBJ1-4	TRBV7-2	-	TGTGCCAGCAGCTGGGGCTGGGGTGAAAAACTGTTTTTT	CASSWGWGEKLFF
-	TRBJ2-7	TRBV5-1	TRBD1	TGCGCCAGCACCACCGGGACAGGGGGCTACGAGCAGTACTTC	CASTTGTGGYEQYF
-	TRBJ2-7	TRBV9	TRBD2	TGTGCCAGCAGCCCAAGGGTCCGTAGCGGGGCTACGGACCCCTACGAGCAGTACTTC	CASSPRVRSGATDPYEQYF